This TCR beta chain was sequenced for a study of blood T cell repertoires in COVID-19. On the study more broadly: Samples representing acute and convalescent COVID-19 were sourced from the United States, Italy and Spain.

In the original processing: Researchers report that nucleated cell counts were estimated from reference gene primer amplification. Profiling relied on immunoSEQ multiplex PCR, and the TCRdb table lists in-frame clones only, not all of them. That table furnishes V, J and clone size, whereas the DNA furnished D and trimming. The table shows 70,000 to 95,000 clones, with 85% to 90% occurring only once. Germline values: CDR1 SNHLY, CDR2 FYNNEI. Trimming cost V 6 bases and J 1 base; bases outside gene matches: 5. The CDR3 is 16 amino acids. The sequenced material came from peripheral blood. The chain recombines TRBV2 with TRBJ1-4; 10 bases line up with TRBD1. The sequence came from a man in his 70s with active or convalescent COVID-19. This CDR3 is CASRHGTGVTNEKLFF. The CDR3 bases are TGTGCCAGCAGGCACGGGACAGGGGTAACTAATGAAAAACTGTTTTTT.